These 30 T cell receptor beta chains share one sample of origin, sequenced in a study of blood T cells in healthy people across ages. A J-beta primer mix and a sample-barcoded 5' primer were used in a second PCR of about 7 to 11 cycles. TCRdb reprocessed the 5' RACE reads via MiXCR and lists one record per CDR3 protein. The sample contains 890,000 or so distinct CDR3 sequences, around 62% of which appear only once. Sample: blood. These receptors were taken from a man aged 25-45 years in good health.

This clonotype was picked up many times. This sequence joins TRBV12-3 or TRBV12-4 and TRBJ1-2; no definite D call. This CDR3 comprises 12 residues. V was pared by 6 bases and J by 8 bases, with 13 bases between. The CDR3 coding sequence is TGTGCCAGCAGCCGCGGACCTGAAGGCTACACCTTC. Encoded protein: CASSRGPEGYTF.

This clonotype appeared once. The chain has TRBV25-1 and TRBJ1-1; unclear D gene. In germline, CDR1 is MGHDK, CDR2 SYGVNS. V was shortened by 4 bases and J by 10 bases, with 10 bases between the two germline ends. This CDR3 has 11 amino acids. CDR3 in DNA: TGTGCCAGCAGTGCTGGAGGCGGAGCTTTCTTT. Its protein is CASSAGGGAFF.

The chain combines TRBV5-1 with TRBJ2-2; maybe TRBD1 (5 bases). Trimming took off 0 bases at V and 2 bases at J, with 14 bases between the two ends. The CDR3 consists of 17 residues. Germline values: CDR1 SGHRS, CDR2 YFSETQ. CDR3 nucleotides: TGCGCCAGCAGCTTGGCGGTAGGACACCAAAACACCGGGGAGCTGTTTTTT. The encoded protein is CASSLAVGHQNTGELFF. Full variable domain (missing parts from reference TRBV5-1 and TRBJ2-2): KAGVTQTPRYLIKTRGQQVTLSCSPISGHRSVSWYQQTPGQGLQFLFEYFSETQRNKGNFPGRFSGRQFSNSRSEMNVSTLELGDSALYLCASSLAVGHQNTGELFFGEGSRLTVL.

This clonotype was found a few times. The chain uses TRBV4-3 and TRBJ2-1; 7 positions match TRBD1. J lost 9 bases, V lost 4 bases, and 12 bases had no gene match. The germline V gene has CDR1 LGHNA and CDR2 YSLEER. There are 15 residues in the CDR3. The CDR3 is CASSLEGARMGEQFF. The CDR3 nucleotides are TGCGCCAGCAGCCTTGAGGGGGCGCGAATGGGTGAGCAGTTCTTC.

The chain has TRBV5-5 and TRBJ2-2, with D hard to call. V was trimmed by 1 base and J by 7 bases, leaving 8 bases between them. Germline loops: CDR1 SGHKS, CDR2 YYEKEE (reference sequence). The length of the CDR3 is 13 residues. CDR3 DNA sequence: TGTGCCAGCAGCTTGTTGGAGAGCGGGGAGCTGTTTTTT. Protein: CASSLLESGELFF.

This clonotype was observed a few times. Here the CDR3 DNA reads TGTGCCAGCAGCCCCGGGGGGCCGGATGAAAAACTGTTTTTT. Translating gives CASSPGGPDEKLFF. The chain combines TRBV7-3 with TRBJ1-4; D might be TRBD1 (6 bases). The V and J ends lost 5 bases and 6 bases respectively, with 13 bases between them. Germline V gives CDR1 SGHTA, CDR2 FQGTGA. The CDR3 runs to 14 residues.

This chain links TRBV6-5 with TRBJ2-7; D is ambiguous. CDR1 and CDR2 from the germline V gene are MNHEY and SVGAGI. V gave up 2 bases and J gave up 0 bases, with 14 bases separating them. The CDR3 runs to 16 residues. The chain's CDR3 is CASSYGVTTSSYEQYF. The CDR3 DNA reads TGTGCCAGCAGTTACGGGGTGACAACGAGCTCCTACGAGCAGTACTTC.

The V and J genes are TRBV29-1 and TRBJ2-7; D perhaps matches TRBD2 (6 bases). The germline V gene encodes CDR1 SQVTM and CDR2 ANQGSEA. The CDR3 runs to 14 residues. With 6 bases removed from V and 2 bases from J, the gap between germline ends came to 17 bases. CDR3 nucleotides: TGCAGCGTCCGAAGGGCGGGGCCGGCCTACGAGCAGTACTTC. Protein sequence: CSVRRAGPAYEQYF.

In this sample, this clonotype turned up many times. J is TRBJ2-3 and V is TRBV7-3; 9 nucleotides line up with TRBD1. After removal of 0 bases from V and 3 bases from J, the junction contained 4 bases not matched to a gene. The CDR3 is made up of 16 amino acids. The germline gives CDR1 SGHTA, CDR2 FQGTGA. CDR3 protein: CASSLTGTGNTDTQYF. The CDR3 bases are TGTGCCAGCAGCTTAACGGGGACAGGGAATACAGATACGCAGTATTTT.

This chain uses TRBV6-6 with TRBJ2-5, with 9 bases fitting TRBD2. CDR3 length: 16 amino acids. Trimming removed 6 bases from V and 11 bases from J; junction bases left unmatched: 19. CDR1 and CDR2 (germline): MNHNY, SVGAGI (reference sequence). In DNA, the CDR3 is TGTGCCAGCAGGGGGCTGCGGGGGGGCTCCTACAATGAGCAGTACTTC. Its protein is CASRGLRGGSYNEQYF.

V and J are TRBV5-1 and TRBJ2-7, with 7 bases that match TRBD1. The V gene's germline CDR1 is SGHRS and CDR2 YFSETQ. The CDR3 contains 16 residues. V was pared by 8 bases and J by 7 bases, with 21 bases of the junction left unmatched. CDR3 protein: CASQASGTEGFGEQYF. Here the CDR3 DNA reads TGCGCCAGTCAAGCATCCGGGACAGAGGGTTTTGGTGAGCAGTACTTC. The full variable domain, completed using reference TRBV5-1 and TRBJ2-7, is KAGVTQTPRYLIKTRGQQVTLSCSPISGHRSVSWYQQTPGQGLQFLFEYFSETQRNKGNFPGRFSGRQFSNSRSEMNVSTLELGDSALYLCASQASGTEGFGEQYFGPGTRLTVT.

This clonotype was detected a few times. The chain couples TRBV18 to TRBJ2-1; D gene unclear. Looked up from germline, CDR1 is KGHSH and CDR2 is LQKENI. CDR3 length equals 13 residues. The ends were cut back, 3 bases at V and 8 bases at J, with 11 bases in the middle. CDR3 sequence reads: CASSPGSWDEQFF. CDR3 nucleotides: TGTGCCAGCTCACCGGGTTCATGGGATGAGCAGTTCTTC.

The chain combines TRBV7-2 with TRBJ1-6, with 8 bases identical to TRBD1. This CDR3 contains 16 residues. Germline CDR1 and CDR2: SGHTA and FQGNSA. Losses at the gene ends were 2 bases for V and 7 bases for J; bases not matched to a gene: 7. This chain's CDR3 is CASSLSGQGRNSPLHF. CDR3 DNA: TGTGCCAGCAGCTTATCAGGACAGGGAAGAAATTCACCCCTCCACTTT.

The rearrangement links TRBV9 to TRBJ2-2; D call uncertain. The CDR3 length is 13 residues. Between the trimmed V and J ends, which lost 1 base and 5 bases, there was a span of 6 bases. Germline CDR1 SGDLS, CDR2 YYNGEE. CDR3 in amino acids: CASSVSGTGELFF. In DNA, the CDR3 is TGTGCCAGCAGCGTATCCGGGACCGGGGAGCTGTTTTTT.

V usage is TRBV9 and J usage is TRBJ2-7; 14 bases are shared with TRBD2. With the DNA end fitting TRBJ2-5 better, the J assignment may be wrong. Germline CDR1 and CDR2: SGDLS and YYNGEE. The length of the CDR3 is 19 residues. Here the CDR3 reads CASSPRVGTSGRWQETQYF. CDR3 in DNA: TGTGCCAGCAGCCCCCGGGTCGGGACTAGCGGGAGATGGCAAGAGACCCAGTACTTC.

The V gene is TRBV27, the J gene TRBJ2-3, with TRBD1 as a possible D gene (6 bases). Between the trimmed V and J ends, which lost 5 bases and 4 bases, there was a span of 16 bases. CDR3 size: 15 residues. CDR1 is MNHEY and CDR2 is SMNVEV in the germline V gene (reference sequence). The CDR3 region is CASSHRVSGADTQYF. The CDR3, as DNA: TGTGCCAGCAGTCACAGGGTATCAGGGGCAGATACGCAGTATTTT.

The gene calls are TRBV11-2 and TRBJ2-5; TRBD2 matches at 14 bases. After removal of 6 bases from V and 4 bases from J, the junction contained 4 bases not matched to a gene. The CDR3 covers 15 residues. Germline V gene data show CDR1 as SGHAT and CDR2 as FQNNGV. This CDR3 reads CASRTSGGAGETQYF. The CDR3, as DNA: TGTGCCAGCAGGACTAGCGGGGGGGCTGGAGAGACCCAGTACTTC.

The V call is TRBV29-1, the J call TRBJ1-1; unclear D gene. Per germline, CDR1 SQVTM and CDR2 ANQGSEA. This CDR3 comprises 13 residues. The V end was cut by 4 bases, the J end by 0 bases, with 9 bases between. The CDR3 spells CSVGRIMNTEAFF. The CDR3 nucleotides read TGCAGCGTTGGACGGATCATGAACACTGAAGCTTTCTTT.

V and J are TRBV20-1 and TRBJ2-7; D remains ambiguous. In germline, CDR1 is DFQATT, CDR2 SNEGSKA (reference sequence). The CDR3 has 13 residues. The ends were cut back, 6 bases at V and 5 bases at J, with 17 bases in the middle. DNA for the CDR3: TGCAGTGCCGCCCCGTATGGGCGGAACGAGCAGTACTTC. It yields the protein CSAAPYGRNEQYF.

This sequence joins TRBV30 and TRBJ1-5, with 8 positions matching TRBD1. The CDR3 contains 12 residues. CDR1 GTSNPN and CDR2 SVGIG come from the germline V gene (reference sequence). V trimming: 7 bases; J trimming: 6 bases; junction bases outside the gene matches: 5. The CDR3 bases are TGTGCCTCGGACAGGGAGGGTCAGCCCCAGCATTTT. Amino acid sequence: CASDREGQPQHF.

The chain links TRBV6-6 to TRBJ2-7; D unclear. The DNA matches TRBJ2-5 better at its end, which makes the J call doubtful. This CDR3 is 12 amino acids long. CDR1 and CDR2 (germline): MNHNY, SVGAGI (reference sequence). The CDR3 protein is CASSYVVETQYF. For the CDR3, the DNA is TGTGCCAGCAGTTACGTAGTCGAGACCCAGTACTTC.

As for this clonotype: A read error is possible here, since a much larger clone lies one base away. The V gene is TRBV7-2, the J gene TRBJ1-2; no definite D call. V was shortened by 5 bases and J by 0 bases, with 10 bases between the two germline ends. CDR1 and CDR2 (germline): SGHTA, FQGNSA. The CDR3 contains 14 residues. Here the CDR3 reads CASSPDGPNYGYTF. The CDR3 nucleotides read TGTGCCAGCAGCCCGGACGGCCCTAACTATGGCTACACCTTC.

The chain employs TRBV7-3 and TRBJ2-6; a weak D match, TRBD2 (5 bases). V lost 5 bases and J lost 3, with 5 bases in between. Per the germline V gene, CDR1 is SGHTA and CDR2 is FQGTGA. This CDR3 has 13 amino acids. The CDR3 coding sequence is TGTGCCAGCAGCCGGGGTGGGGCCAACGTCCTGACTTTC. Amino acids: CASSRGGANVLTF.

V is TRBV28 and J is TRBJ2-5; a weak D match, TRBD2 (5 bases). Germline CDR1 is MDHEN and CDR2 is SYDVKM. This CDR3 has 15 amino acids. V dropped 4 bases and J dropped 5 bases, with 17 bases sitting between them. Here the CDR3 reads CASSSSSSLRETQYF. CDR3 DNA: TGTGCCAGCAGTTCCTCTAGCTCCCTCCGGGAGACCCAGTACTTC.

The CDR3 region is CSARAVELGRKETQYF. CDR3 nucleotides: TGCAGTGCTAGGGCTGTAGAGTTGGGAAGAAAGGAGACCCAGTACTTC. The rearrangement uses TRBV20-1 and TRBJ2-7, with no clear D. The end of the DNA is better explained by TRBJ2-5, so the J call may be wrong. CDR3 size: 16 residues. CDR1 is DFQATT and CDR2 is SNEGSKA in the germline V gene (reference sequence).

Worth noting for this clonotype: A much larger clone differs by one base, so this may be a read error. V and J are TRBV9 and TRBJ2-5; D gene ambiguous. Germline V gene lookup returns CDR1 SGDLS and CDR2 YYNGEE. With 3 bases removed from V and 11 bases from J, the gap between germline ends came to 14 bases. This CDR3 is built from 12 residues. Here the CDR3 DNA reads TGTGCCAGCAGCGGATCTAATTCTGAGCAGTACTTC. It specifies CASSGSNSEQYF.

This chain links TRBV11-2 with TRBJ2-5; D not certain. Trimming removed 5 bases at V and 3 bases at J, with 19 bases between. This CDR3 region has 16 residues. Germline V lookup: CDR1 SGHAT, CDR2 FQNNGV. The CDR3 loop reads CASSPSGESREETQYF. CDR3 DNA: TGTGCCAGCAGCCCTTCGGGTGAGTCCCGAGAAGAGACCCAGTACTTC.

The chain uses TRBV20-1 and TRBJ2-5; the D is unclear. Germline V gene data show CDR1 as DFQATT and CDR2 as SNEGSKA (reference sequence). The V end lost 5 bases, the J end lost 4 bases, and 11 bases lay between the germline ends. The CDR3 is 12 residues long. The CDR3 loop reads CSAPPFRETQYF. The CDR3 DNA is TGCAGTGCTCCTCCTTTTCGAGAGACCCAGTACTTC.

This chain uses TRBV9 with TRBJ2-7; a possible D gene is TRBD1 (8 bases). V lost 2 bases and J 7 bases, leaving 13 bases between the germline ends. CDR1 and CDR2 from the germline V gene are SGDLS and YYNGEE. CDR3 length: 13 residues. The CDR3 here is CASSVTGGGEQYF. The CDR3 DNA reads as TGTGCCAGCAGCGTTACAGGGGGAGGGGAGCAGTACTTC.

The gene calls are TRBV18 and TRBJ2-7; the D gene is possibly TRBD1 (5 bases). V was cut by 3 bases and J by 4 bases, with 13 bases left in between. Per the germline V gene, CDR1 is KGHSH and CDR2 is LQKENI. The CDR3 spans 14 residues. DNA of the CDR3: TGTGCCAGCTCACCTATGCAGGGTGCATACGAGCAGTACTTC. Protein sequence: CASSPMQGAYEQYF.